This TCR beta chain emerged from a study of T cell responses to AZD1222 COVID-19 vaccine. Overall study findings and caveats: Two AZD1222 administrations were followed by greater Spike-specific TCR breadth and depth. Of the AZD1222 recipients, only 5 or 6 were seropositive at baseline. Spike was spanned by vaccine-associated CD4 TCRs, which were dominant at 160-218 and 743-854.

On this clone itself: Its specificity is not known.

The CDR3 length is 14 residues. Trimming shortened V by 3 bases and J by 3 bases, and 11 bases separated the two germline ends. Germline CDR1 reads SGHTA; CDR2 reads FQGNSA. Profiling relied on immunoSEQ multiplex PCR, and the TCRdb table lists in-frame clones only, not all of them. Here the sample spans some 100,000 clones, roughly 89% being singletons. The V and J genes are TRBV7-2 and TRBJ1-1; D not certain. This specimen was peripheral blood, taken on day 0 of AZD1222 vaccination. This clonotype was sampled from an adult in good health. The CDR3 DNA reads TGTGCCAGCAGCTTTTTCGGGGAAGACACTGAAGCTTTCTTT. Translated, it gives CASSFFGEDTEAFF.